What follows are 30 T cell receptor beta chains derived from one specimen sequenced in a study of blood T cell repertoires in COVID-19. Data came from immunoSEQ multiplex PCR; TCRdb stores just in-frame clones and leaves some out. Of 110,000 to 150,000 clones listed, approximately 90% are singletons. Sequenced sample: peripheral blood. Every receptor here comes from a man between 60 and 75 years old with active or convalescent COVID-19.

The rearrangement links TRBV6-5 to TRBJ2-7; 9 nucleotides line up with TRBD1. The CDR3 covers 13 residues. Germline loops: CDR1 MNHEY, CDR2 SVGAGI. Trimming at V came to 6 bases and at J to 4 bases, leaving 4 bases not matched to a gene. The CDR3: CASSRDRAYEQYF. Written as DNA, the CDR3 is TGTGCCAGCAGCCGGGACAGGGCTTACGAGCAGTACTTC.

CDR3 sequence reads: CASSLGLTGGPDTQYF. CDR3 bases: TGTGCCAGCAGCTTAGGTCTAACGGGGGGGCCAGATACGCAGTATTTT. The gene calls are TRBV11-2 and TRBJ2-3, with 8 bases lining up with TRBD2. Trimming removed 1 base from V and 4 bases from J; junction bases left unmatched: 7. The length of the CDR3 is 16 residues. Germline V CDR1 and CDR2: SGHAT, FQNNGV.

This clone was seen more than once but under ten times. The chain recombines TRBV27 with TRBJ2-2; 10 bases fit TRBD2. This CDR3 contains 14 residues. With 9 bases clipped from V and 6 bases from J, the junction kept 7 bases outside the gene matches. Per germline, CDR1 MNHEY and CDR2 SMNVEV (reference sequence). In nucleotides, the CDR3 is TGTGCCAGTTCCGGGACTAGCGTCCCCGGGGAGCTGTTTTTT. Its protein product is CASSGTSVPGELFF.

Only a few counts were recorded for this clone. This chain links TRBV7-8 with TRBJ2-1; TRBD2 matches 7 bases. This CDR3 is built from 19 residues. Germline-derived CDR1 and CDR2 are SGHVS and FQNEAQ. Unmatched junction bases numbered 16, after V lost 5 bases and J lost 0 bases. In DNA form, the CDR3 reads TGTGCCAGCAGCGGTGGGCGACTAGCTCTTACGAGCTCCTACAATGAGCAGTTCTTC. Its protein product is CASSGGRLALTSSYNEQFF.

The chain carries TRBV6-5 and TRBJ2-7; TRBD1 aligns across 8 bases. The V gene's germline CDR1 is MNHEY and CDR2 SVGAGI. CDR3 size: 15 residues. Trimming at V came to 2 bases and at J to 2 bases, leaving 5 bases not matched to a gene. The CDR3 sequence: CASSYGGRGPYEQYF. CDR3 coding DNA: TGTGCCAGCAGTTACGGTGGCAGGGGGCCCTACGAGCAGTACTTC.

The chain has TRBV28 and TRBJ1-6; D is unclear. Trimming removed 2 bases at V and 0 bases at J, with 29 bases between. CDR3 length: 23 residues. CDR1 and CDR2 (germline): MDHEN, SYDVKM. The DNA for the CDR3 is TGTGCCAGCAGTTTACGGTTTAGGAGTGAGGCCTTTCATTCCAGCTCCTATAATTCACCCCTCCACTTT. Protein product: CASSLRFRSEAFHSSSYNSPLHF.

The genes are TRBV28 and TRBJ2-1; 10 bases agree with TRBD2. Trimming cost V 8 bases and J 8 bases; bases outside gene matches: 9. The CDR3 contains 14 residues. From germline, CDR1 is MDHEN and CDR2 SYDVKM. The DNA of the CDR3 is TGTGCCAGCCATAGGGCTAGCGGGAGCTATGAGCAGTTCTTC. Its translation is CASHRASGSYEQFF.

The rearrangement joins TRBV18 to TRBJ2-5; the D gene is possibly TRBD1 (5 bases). The CDR3 contains 13 residues. V dropped 6 bases and J dropped 7 bases, with 15 bases sitting between them. CDR1 KGHSH and CDR2 LQKENI come from the germline V gene. The CDR3 bases are TGTGCCAGCTCCTCGACAGACGATCGGACCCAGTACTTC. It codes for CASSSTDDRTQYF.

On this clone itself: This sample also contains other DNA sequences that code for the same CDR3. V gene TRBV9 combines with J gene TRBJ2-3; D remains unclear. Germline assignment: CDR1 SGDLS and CDR2 YYNGEE. Trimming took 4 bases from V and 0 from J, leaving 6 bases between them. The CDR3 is made up of 13 amino acids. In DNA, the CDR3 is TGTGCCAGCAGCCCCCTTAGCACAGATACGCAGTATTTT. Protein: CASSPLSTDTQYF.

This clone was seen only once. The gene calls are TRBV30 and TRBJ1-6; 9 nucleotides agree with TRBD1. Trimming cost V 0 bases and J 8 bases; bases outside gene matches: 2. Germline CDR1 GTSNPN, CDR2 SVGIG (reference sequence). CDR3 size: 14 residues. The DNA of the CDR3 is TGTGCCTGGAGTGTAAGGACAGGGGATTCACCCCTCCACTTT. The encoded protein is CAWSVRTGDSPLHF.

This clone was seen only a few times. The V and J genes are TRBV7-2 and TRBJ2-2, with 8 bases lining up with TRBD1. V shed 5 bases, J shed 4 bases, and the junction held 6 bases outside the gene matches. Germline V gene lookup returns CDR1 SGHTA and CDR2 FQGNSA. The CDR3 contains 15 residues. CDR3: CASSRDRLRTGELFF. The DNA for the CDR3 is TGTGCCAGCAGCCGGGACAGGCTCCGCACCGGGGAGCTGTTTTTT.

The chain uses TRBV24-1 and TRBJ2-1, with 8 positions matching TRBD2. The junction had 6 bases not matched to a gene; V was cut back by 7 bases and J by 2 bases. This CDR3 is 15 amino acids long. The germline gives CDR1 KGHDR, CDR2 SFDVKD. The CDR3 DNA follows: TGTGCCACCAGCAGAGACGGGGGGGCCTACAATGAGCAGTTCTTC. Its translation is CATSRDGGAYNEQFF.

J is TRBJ2-1 and V is TRBV11-2; tentative D call: TRBD2 (6 bases). The V gene lost 5 bases and the J gene lost 0 bases, with 14 bases spanning the gap. Germline CDR1 SGHAT, CDR2 FQNNGV. This CDR3 region has 16 residues. CDR3 nucleotide sequence: TGTGCCAGCAGCACGCGGGACGGTTCCTCCTACAATGAGCAGTTCTTC. Translating gives CASSTRDGSSYNEQFF.

V is TRBV2 and J is TRBJ2-3; 11 bases align to TRBD2. The CDR3 is 15 amino acids. V lost 6 bases and J lost 4; bases outside the gene matches: 6. The germline V gene encodes CDR1 SNHLY and CDR2 FYNNEI. The CDR3 region is CASRGGGLAADTQYF. CDR3 in DNA: TGTGCCAGCAGGGGTGGGGGACTAGCGGCAGATACGCAGTATTTT. The full variable domain, in which reference TRBV2 and TRBJ2-3 provide the parts outside the CDR3, is EPEVTQTPSHQVTQMGQEVILRCVPISNHLYFYWYRQILGQKVEFLVSFYNNEISEKSEIFDDQFSVERPDGSNFTLKIRSTKLEDSAMYFCASRGGGLAADTQYFGPGTRLTVL.

This clone was counted only a few times. The gene calls are TRBV19 and TRBJ2-1, with TRBD2 matching over 14 bases. CDR1 LNHDA and CDR2 SQIVND come from the germline V gene (reference sequence). CDR3 length: 18 residues. V shed 9 bases and J 5 bases; nucleotides not matched to a gene: 15. The CDR3 coding sequence is TGTGCCAGCCACTCTGGGACTAGCGGGAGAGGGGGTAACAATGAGCAGTTCTTC. Translating it yields CASHSGTSGRGGNNEQFF.

The chain couples TRBV28 to TRBJ2-1, with TRBD2 matching 10 bases. There are 15 residues in the CDR3. Germline V gene data show CDR1 as MDHEN and CDR2 as SYDVKM. V lost 3 bases to trimming and J lost 7 bases; unmatched junction nucleotides: 6. CDR3 DNA sequence: TGTGCCAGCAGTTTCCACGGACTAGCGGTTAATGAGCAGTTCTTC. Amino acids: CASSFHGLAVNEQFF.

The J gene is TRBJ2-1, the V gene TRBV20-1; D is unresolved. Germline CDR1 reads DFQATT; CDR2 reads SNEGSKA (reference sequence). The CDR3 has 14 amino acids. Trimming pared 3 bases from V and 8 bases from J, leaving 17 bases between. The CDR3 DNA reads TGCAGTGCTAGTGATGGTAGCCGGAGTGATGAGCAGTTCTTC. This sequence encodes CSASDGSRSDEQFF.

The J gene is TRBJ2-2, the V gene TRBV28; TRBD2 might be the D (6 bases). V was clipped by 6 bases and J by 7 bases, with 18 bases between them. Germline values: CDR1 MDHEN, CDR2 SYDVKM. The CDR3 has 15 amino acids. The CDR3 protein is CASSTPEGRSGELFF. DNA of the CDR3: TGTGCCAGCAGCACACCGGAGGGCCGAAGCGGGGAGCTGTTTTTT.

V gene TRBV6-5 combines with J gene TRBJ2-5; D may be TRBD1 (5 bases). Germline V lookup: CDR1 MNHEY, CDR2 SVGAGI. The CDR3 contains 14 residues. The V end lost 7 bases, the J end lost 0 bases, and 12 bases lay between the germline ends. The CDR3 region has the DNA TGTGCCAGCACGACCAGGGTTTACCAAGAGACCCAGTACTTC. Translated: CASTTRVYQETQYF.

The chain links TRBV19 to TRBJ1-1, with D possibly being TRBD1 (6 bases). This CDR3 is built from 14 residues. The germline V gene has CDR1 LNHDA and CDR2 SQIVND (reference sequence). V dropped 3 bases and J dropped 0 bases, with 8 bases sitting between them. CDR3 in amino acids: CASSIGGLNTEAFF. The DNA for the CDR3 is TGTGCCAGTAGTATCGGGGGGCTGAACACTGAAGCTTTCTTT.

This chain uses TRBV24-1 with TRBJ2-1, with a weak D call TRBD1 (6 bases). Trimming stripped 7 bases from V and 9 bases from J, with 21 bases between. This CDR3 has 15 amino acids. Per the germline V gene, CDR1 is KGHDR and CDR2 is SFDVKD. The CDR3 DNA reads TGTGCCACCAGGGACAGCTCGTCGTCCTTCAGTGAGCAGTTCTTC. Protein: CATRDSSSSFSEQFF.

This rearrangement joins TRBV9 to TRBJ2-5; D is perhaps TRBD2 (6 bases). CDR1 and CDR2 (germline): SGDLS, YYNGEE. V shed 1 base and J shed 9 bases, with 16 bases lying between them. The CDR3 length is 14 residues. DNA for the CDR3: TGTGCCAGCAGCGTATTCCCCGGCGGGGCTCCCCAGTACTTC. Translation gives CASSVFPGGAPQYF.

V gene TRBV18 combines with J gene TRBJ1-1; TRBD1 matches 9 bases. V was pared by 0 bases and J by 9 bases, with 5 bases of the junction left unmatched. Germline lookup yields CDR1 KGHSH and CDR2 LQKENI. The length of the CDR3 is 14 residues. The CDR3 DNA reads TGTGCCAGCTCACCACCTCCGGGACAGGGCCAAGCTTTCTTT. Residues: CASSPPPGQGQAFF.

A single count supports this clone. The V and J genes are TRBV7-2 and TRBJ2-1; no reliable D call. The CDR3 sequence is 12 residues long. The germline V gene has CDR1 SGHTA and CDR2 FQGNSA. Deletions cut 3 bases from V and 7 bases from J, with 7 bases between. The CDR3 sequence is CASSLSTNEQFF. CDR3 nucleotide sequence: TGTGCCAGCAGCTTGAGTACTAATGAGCAGTTCTTC.

The chain joins TRBV30 to TRBJ2-7, with D possibly matching TRBD2 (6 bases). In germline, CDR1 is GTSNPN, CDR2 SVGIG (reference sequence). V lost 5 bases and J 0 bases, leaving 29 bases between the germline ends. This CDR3 contains 19 residues. The CDR3 spells CAWGSGSPRGRDSSYEQYF. In DNA form, the CDR3 reads TGTGCCTGGGGTTCGGGGTCACCTAGAGGGCGGGATAGCTCCTACGAGCAGTACTTC.

This clone showed up just once. The chain combines TRBV10-1 with TRBJ1-4; perhaps TRBD1 as D (6 bases). V was cut by 2 bases and J by 5 bases, with 12 bases left in between. Germline lookup yields CDR1 WNHNN and CDR2 SYGVQD (reference sequence). This CDR3 has 15 amino acids. CDR3 sequence: CASSENGGMNEKLFF. DNA of the CDR3: TGCGCCAGCAGTGAGAATGGGGGCATGAATGAAAAACTGTTTTTT.

V gene TRBV28 combines with J gene TRBJ1-6; D is uncertain. The V end lost 7 bases, the J end lost 7 bases, and 20 bases lay between the germline ends. This CDR3 spans 16 amino acids. Germline CDR1 and CDR2: MDHEN and SYDVKM. Written as DNA, the CDR3 is TGTGCCAGCACGACGATCGGGTATCGTCGGAATTCACCCCTCCACTTT. Protein sequence: CASTTIGYRRNSPLHF.

The chain uses TRBV19 and TRBJ1-5; D unclear. Trimming shortened V by 5 bases and J by 6 bases, and 14 bases separated the two germline ends. The germline V gene has CDR1 LNHDA and CDR2 SQIVND (reference sequence). This CDR3 is built from 14 residues. CDR3 region: CASSLRRVGQPQHF. The CDR3 nucleotides are TGTGCCAGTAGTCTTAGGAGGGTTGGTCAGCCCCAGCATTTT.

The V gene is TRBV21-1, the J gene TRBJ2-7; TRBD2 reflects the table's D call only, with no check against the DNA. TRBV21-1 is a recognized pseudogene. There are 16 residues in the CDR3. Here the CDR3 DNA reads TGTGCCAGCAGCAAAGAAGAGAAGAGACTCTTCTACGAGCAGTACTTC. Translated, it gives CASSKEEKRLFYEQYF.

This clone was recorded only once. The chain couples TRBV5-4 to TRBJ2-7; 10 bases align to TRBD1. The CDR3 has 15 residues. The junction had 8 bases not matched to a gene; V was cut back by 4 bases and J by 4 bases. Germline V gives CDR1 SGHNT, CDR2 YYREEE (reference sequence). The CDR3, as DNA: TGTGCCAGCAGCGCCGTGGGACAGGGGCCGTACGAGCAGTACTTC. Translation: CASSAVGQGPYEQYF. Filled out from reference TRBV5-4 and TRBJ2-7, the complete variable domain reads ETGVTQSPTHLIKTRGQQVTLRCSSQSGHNTVSWYQQALGQGPQFIFQYYREEENGRGNFPPRFSGLQFPNYSSELNVNALELDDSALYLCASSAVGQGPYEQYFGPGTRLTVT.